What follows are 15 T cell receptor beta chains derived from one specimen sequenced in a study of blood T cell repertoires in COVID-19. Measured with immunoSEQ multiplex PCR; TCRdb has only the in-frame clones, and not every one. The profile covers more than 300,000 clones, with approximately 90% appearing a single time and roughly 4% taken by the ten largest. Sequencing used PBMCs or T cells enriched from blood (not recorded which). These receptors were obtained from a young man who had recovered from COVID-19.

This rearrangement joins TRBV2 to TRBJ2-4; 10 nucleotides line up with TRBD1. V shed 11 bases and J 6 bases; nucleotides not matched to a gene: 13. From germline, CDR1 is SNHLY and CDR2 FYNNEI. The CDR3 covers 15 residues. DNA of the CDR3: TGTGCCTCAGGACCGACAGGGGGCTTTGGAAACATTCAGTACTTC. It encodes CASGPTGGFGNIQYF.

This chain joins TRBV25-1 and TRBJ1-5; 10 positions agree with TRBD1. CDR3 length equals 17 residues. V shed 1 base, J shed 2 bases, and the junction held 5 bases outside the gene matches. CDR1 and CDR2 from the germline V gene are MGHDK and SYGVNS. The CDR3 protein is CASSESGTGVGNQPQHF. The CDR3 coding sequence is TGTGCCAGCAGTGAATCAGGGACAGGGGTAGGCAATCAGCCCCAGCATTTT.

The gene calls are TRBV5-8 and TRBJ1-5; the match to TRBD1 covers 10 bases. Germline values: CDR1 SGHTS, CDR2 YDEGEE. The V and J ends lost 2 bases and 0 bases, in that order; junction bases with no gene match: 11. This CDR3 comprises 19 residues. CDR3 region: CASSFNRDRGRYSNQPQHF. CDR3 in DNA: TGTGCCAGCAGCTTTAACCGGGACAGGGGCCGATATAGCAATCAGCCCCAGCATTTT.

The rearrangement links TRBV28 to TRBJ2-2; tentatively, D is TRBD1 (5 bases). CDR3 length: 12 residues. CDR1 is MDHEN, CDR2 SYDVKM, per germline. Trimming shortened V by 6 bases and J by 9 bases, and 11 bases separated the two germline ends. The CDR3, as DNA: TGTGCCAGCAGGCAGGGAACTTGGGAGCTGTTTTTT. Its translation is CASRQGTWELFF.

The chain joins TRBV11-2 to TRBJ1-1; 12 positions match TRBD1. Germline V gene data show CDR1 as SGHAT and CDR2 as FQNNGV. V was clipped by 4 bases and J by 1 base; unmatched bases: 7. The CDR3 spans 17 residues. The CDR3 nucleotides are TGTGCCAGCAGCTCCTGGGACAGGGGGCTAACGAACACTGAAGCTTTCTTT. Its protein product is CASSSWDRGLTNTEAFF.

The V call is TRBV5-8, the J call TRBJ2-2; 7 nucleotides align to TRBD1. The CDR3 runs 15 residues. J was trimmed by 6 bases and V by 2 bases; bases with no gene match: 7. Germline CDR1 SGHTS, CDR2 YDEGEE. DNA of the CDR3: TGTGCCAGCAGCTTCTTAAGGGGGCTGGCCGGGGAGCTGTTTTTT. This encodes CASSFLRGLAGELFF. The variable domain in full, completed from reference TRBV5-8 and TRBJ2-2, reads EAGVTQSPTHLIKTRGQQATLRCSPISGHTSVYWYQQALGLGLQFLLWYDEGEERNRGNFPPRFSGRQFPNYSSELNVNALELEDSALYLCASSFLRGLAGELFFGEGSRLTVL.

The chain joins TRBV7-2 to TRBJ1-1; the D is unclear. Trimming shortened V by 5 bases and J by 1 base, and 11 bases separated the two germline ends. From germline, CDR1 is SGHTA and CDR2 FQGNSA. There are 14 residues in the CDR3. CDR3 sequence (DNA): TGTGCCAGCAGCCCGACTCCGGGGAACACTGAAGCTTTCTTT. Protein product: CASSPTPGNTEAFF.

This clone appeared once. This sequence joins TRBV5-3 and TRBJ1-2, with unresolved D. TRBV5-3 is designated an ORF whose function remains uncertain. The CDR3 is made up of 14 amino acids. With 5 bases removed from V and 8 bases from J, the gap between germline ends came to 19 bases. CDR3 loop: CARREAGRFWGYTF. The DNA for the CDR3 is TGTGCCAGAAGGGAGGCGGGGAGATTTTGGGGCTACACCTTC.

The chain has TRBV12-1 and TRBJ1-2; whether TRBD1, the table's D call, matches the DNA was not checked. TRBV12-1 corresponds to a pseudogene. The CDR3 covers 14 residues. The CDR3 loop is CASSTSGPYYGYTF. The CDR3 DNA is TGTGCCAGCAGCACCTCAGGCCCCTACTATGGCTACACCTTC.

The CDR3 region has the DNA TGTGCCAGTAGTATCGAGGCTTTCATAGATACGCAGTATTTT. Translating gives CASSIEAFIDTQYF. This chain joins TRBV19 and TRBJ2-3, with D uncertain. Trimming shortened V by 3 bases and J by 5 bases, and 12 bases separated the two germline ends. From germline, CDR1 is LNHDA and CDR2 SQIVND (reference sequence). This CDR3 spans 14 amino acids.

This rearrangement joins TRBV5-1 to TRBJ2-5; a possible D gene is TRBD1 (6 bases). Germline values: CDR1 SGHRS, CDR2 YFSETQ. The germline V and J ends were trimmed by 3 bases and 4 bases, with 10 bases remaining between them. The CDR3 covers 13 residues. The CDR3 reads CASSWTARETQYF. In DNA, the CDR3 is TGCGCCAGCAGCTGGACAGCCCGAGAGACCCAGTACTTC.

This clone has just one count. The CDR3 is CASSFAGAGSYEQYF. DNA of the CDR3: TGTGCCAGCAGCTTTGCGGGGGCGGGATCCTACGAGCAGTACTTC. The V and J genes are TRBV11-2 and TRBJ2-7, with a tentative D call TRBD2 (7 bases). V was pared by 3 bases and J by 1 base, with 13 bases between. The CDR3 runs 15 residues. Germline V CDR1 and CDR2: SGHAT, FQNNGV.

V usage is TRBV9 and J usage is TRBJ2-2; possible D gene TRBD1, 6 bases. The V and J ends lost 6 bases and 3 bases respectively, with 27 bases between them. The CDR3 spans 19 residues. Germline loops: CDR1 SGDLS, CDR2 YYNGEE. The CDR3 nucleotides read TGTGCCAGCACCACTACCCCATGGGACACCATGACCGACACCGGGGAGCTGTTTTTT. It translates to CASTTTPWDTMTDTGELFF.

The rearrangement joins TRBV14 to TRBJ2-1; TRBD2 aligns across 7 bases. This CDR3 has 15 amino acids. V trimming: 1 base; J trimming: 7 bases; junction bases outside the gene matches: 7. Germline values: CDR1 SGHDN, CDR2 FVKESK. The CDR3: CASSQVGGGSNEQFF. The CDR3 DNA sequence: TGTGCCAGCAGCCAAGTTGGGGGGGGGAGTAATGAGCAGTTCTTC.

A single count supports this clone. The chain combines TRBV24-1 with TRBJ2-3; D is undetermined. The V gene lost 5 bases and the J gene lost 4 bases, with 12 bases spanning the gap. The CDR3 runs to 14 residues. The germline V gene encodes CDR1 KGHDR and CDR2 SFDVKD. CDR3 residues: CATSGTRGPDTQYF. In DNA, the CDR3 is TGTGCCACCAGTGGAACCCGTGGCCCAGATACGCAGTATTTT.